These 23 T cell receptor beta chains were sequenced from one sample in a study of T cells in Graves' hyperthyroidism and ophthalmopathy. RNA transcripts provided the source from which TCR beta CDR3 regions were amplified. First-round RT-PCR of the TCR CDR3 relied on the HTBI primer set. TCRdb re-called the multiplex PCR reads with MiXCR, one entry per CDR3 protein. The table includes 450,000 to 600,000 distinct CDR3 sequences, just under 20% detected once. Sequencing was performed on blood. The receptors were sampled from a man aged 40-49 years with Graves' ophthalmopathy.

This clonotype was counted many times. The chain carries TRBV27 and TRBJ2-3; 9 nucleotides line up with TRBD1. After removal of 5 bases from V and 4 bases from J, the junction contained 10 bases not matched to a gene. This CDR3 region has 16 residues. The V gene's germline CDR1 is MNHEY and CDR2 SMNVEV (reference sequence). CDR3 sequence reads: CASSHLKQGASDTQYF. The CDR3 nucleotides are TGTGCCAGCAGTCACCTCAAACAGGGGGCATCAGATACGCAGTATTTT.

This clonotype was picked up many times. The chain uses TRBV5-6 and TRBJ1-2, with a tentative D call TRBD1 (5 bases). The CDR3 covers 15 residues. The germline V and J ends were trimmed by 2 bases and 14 bases, with 25 bases remaining between them. The germline V gene has CDR1 SGHDT and CDR2 YYEEEE. The CDR3 reads CASSFQLGTASVWTF. The CDR3 DNA follows: TGTGCCAGCAGCTTCCAACTTGGGACTGCCTCCGTTTGGACCTTC.

The chain is built from TRBV12-5 and TRBJ2-5, with D perhaps assigned TRBD1 or TRBD2 (7 bases each). The CDR3 loop spans 13 amino acids. In germline, CDR1 is LGHNT, CDR2 FRNRAP. Trimming cost V 10 bases and J 3 bases, with 15 bases left between them. The CDR3 sequence: CATHQGGKETQYF. CDR3 nucleotide sequence: TGTGCTACCCATCAGGGGGGGAAAGAGACCCAGTACTTC.

This clonotype was seen at least ten times. In DNA, the CDR3 is TGTGCCAGCAGTGAGGGGGCGGATAGCAATCAGCCCCAGCATTTT. Translated: CASSEGADSNQPQHF. This chain connects TRBV2 to TRBJ1-5; D is perhaps TRBD1 (6 bases). Germline V gene data show CDR1 as SNHLY and CDR2 as FYNNEI. The CDR3 is 15 residues long. Trimming removed 3 bases from V and 0 bases from J, with 9 bases in between.

J is TRBJ2-2 and V is TRBV12-5; 8 bases line up with TRBD2. The CDR3 is made up of 15 amino acids. Losses at the gene ends were 6 bases for V and 4 bases for J; bases not matched to a gene: 7. Germline V gene data show CDR1 as LGHNT and CDR2 as FRNRAP. The CDR3 DNA reads TGTGCTAGTGGAGTCGGGGGGGCGTCCACCGGGGAGCTGTTTTTT. Amino acid sequence: CASGVGGASTGELFF.

The gene calls are TRBV24-1 and TRBJ1-2, with D possibly TRBD1 on 6 matching bases. The CDR3 loop spans 12 amino acids. Trimming cost V 3 bases and J 14 bases, with 15 bases left between them. Looked up from germline, CDR1 is KGHDR and CDR2 is SFDVKD. This CDR3 is CATSDGVGQPTF. DNA of the CDR3: TGTGCCACCAGTGATGGAGTGGGACAACCAACCTTC.

As for this clonotype: At one end the junction does not follow the germline gene, possibly because of a read error. The rearrangement uses TRBV5-1 and TRBJ2-7, with D perhaps given as TRBD1 or TRBD2 (6 bases each). CDR3 length: 13 residues. The germline CDR1 and CDR2 sequences are SGHRS and YFSETQ. The CDR3 here is CASSVGGRYEQYF. The DNA of the CDR3 is TGTGCCAGCAGCGTAGGGGGGAGGTACGAGCAGTACTTC.

This clonotype appeared many times. In DNA form, the CDR3 reads TGTGCCAGCAGCCGCTCAGACAGGGTTCCCTACGAGCAGTACTTC. Protein: CASSRSDRVPYEQYF. This rearrangement joins TRBV3-1 to TRBJ2-7; 7 positions match TRBD1. This CDR3 contains 15 residues. V was pared by 4 bases and J by 2 bases, with 8 bases of the junction left unmatched. Germline V gene data show CDR1 as LGHDT and CDR2 as YNNKEL (reference sequence).

The rearrangement uses TRBV12-3 or TRBV12-4 and TRBJ2-6; D is unresolved. This CDR3 contains 13 residues. Trimming cost V 7 bases and J 3 bases, with 7 bases left between them. The CDR3 protein is CASTTFGANVLTF. CDR3 nucleotides: TGTGCCAGCACTACTTTTGGGGCCAACGTCCTGACTTTC.

This clonotype was counted a few times. The V gene is TRBV5-1, the J gene TRBJ2-1; 12 nucleotides match TRBD2. V shed 6 bases, J shed 4 bases, and the junction held 5 bases outside the gene matches. From germline, CDR1 is SGHRS and CDR2 YFSETQ. This CDR3 comprises 15 residues. The DNA for the CDR3 is TGCGCCAGCAAGCCTAGCGGGGGGGGGTACAATGAGCAGTTCTTC. Its protein product is CASKPSGGGYNEQFF.

This clonotype has just a few counts. The rearrangement links TRBV19 to TRBJ1-2; the match to TRBD1 covers 7 bases. CDR1 LNHDA and CDR2 SQIVND come from the germline V gene (reference sequence). Losses at the gene ends were 4 bases for V and 8 bases for J; bases not matched to a gene: 13. The CDR3 totals 15 residues. In DNA, the CDR3 is TGTGCCAGTAGTAAGGAAGACAGGGTTCTCGGCGGCTACACCTTC. Its protein is CASSKEDRVLGGYTF. Complete variable domain (other parts from reference TRBV19 and TRBJ1-2): DGGITQSPKYLFRKEGQNVTLSCEQNLNHDAMYWYRQDPGQGLRLIYYSQIVNDFQKGDIAEGYSVSREKKESFPLTVTSAQKNPTAFYLCASSKEDRVLGGYTFGSGTRLTVV.

This clonotype was seen ten or more times. The V call is TRBV6-1, the J call TRBJ2-7, with 12 bases fitting TRBD2. The germline V gene encodes CDR1 MNHNS and CDR2 SASEGT. Trimming cost V 6 bases and J 3 bases; bases outside gene matches: 3. This CDR3 contains 14 residues. The CDR3 DNA reads as TGTGCCAGCAGGCTAGCGGGGGGGAACTACGAGCAGTACTTC. Its translation: CASRLAGGNYEQYF.

CDR3 in DNA: TGTGCCAGCAGCCCCGCGAGCCGCCCGGGGGAGCAGTACTTC. Translating it yields CASSPASRPGEQYF. The chain is built from TRBV5-4 and TRBJ2-7; a weak D match, TRBD2 (5 bases). The CDR3 totals 14 residues. Germline lookup yields CDR1 SGHNT and CDR2 YYREEE (reference sequence). V lost 4 bases and J lost 7, with 18 bases in between.

Many counts were recorded for this clonotype. One junction end disagrees with the germline gene, perhaps due to a read error. The chain has TRBV12-3 or TRBV12-4 and TRBJ2-7; TRBD2 aligns across 8 bases. The CDR3 runs 15 residues. CDR3 DNA sequence: TGTGCCAGCAGCTTAGGAACTAGCGGTACCTACGAGCAGTACTTC. It is translated as CASSLGTSGTYEQYF.

The gene calls are TRBV30 and TRBJ2-5, with D possibly matching TRBD1 (6 bases). V shed 4 bases and J shed 5 bases, with 14 bases lying between them. The CDR3 length is 13 residues. Looked up from germline, CDR1 is GTSNPN and CDR2 is SVGIG (reference sequence). The CDR3 spells CAWTGAARETQYF. As DNA, the CDR3 is TGTGCCTGGACAGGGGCCGCCAGGGAGACCCAGTACTTC. Together with reference TRBV30 and TRBJ2-5, the CDR3 gives the full variable domain: SQTIHQWPATLVQPVGSPLSLECTVEGTSNPNLYWYRQAAGRGLQLLFYSVGIGQISSEVPQNLSASRPQDRQFILSSKKLLLSDSGFYLCAWTGAARETQYFGPGTRLLVL.

A few counts support this clonotype. The J gene is TRBJ2-7, the V gene TRBV3-1; a possible D gene is TRBD2 (6 bases). The V gene's germline CDR1 is LGHDT and CDR2 YNNKEL (reference sequence). CDR3 size: 17 residues. Trimming cost V 2 bases and J 2 bases, with 19 bases left between them. CDR3 sequence reads: CASSQTRGDQRAYEQYF. Written as DNA, the CDR3 is TGTGCCAGCAGCCAAACCCGCGGGGACCAGCGCGCCTACGAGCAGTACTTC.

The rearrangement links TRBV5-5 to TRBJ1-3, with D possibly being TRBD1 (5 bases). This CDR3 spans 16 amino acids. Germline values: CDR1 SGHKS, CDR2 YYEKEE (reference sequence). V dropped 0 bases and J dropped 1 base, with 11 bases sitting between them. The CDR3 DNA follows: TGTGCCAGCAGCTTGGCCGGGGGGGGGTCTGGAAACACCATATATTTT. Translated: CASSLAGGGSGNTIYF.

J is TRBJ2-3 and V is TRBV30; 9 bases fit TRBD1. After removal of 2 bases from V and 0 bases from J, the junction contained 3 bases not matched to a gene. This CDR3 has 15 amino acids. Per the germline V gene, CDR1 is GTSNPN and CDR2 is SVGIG (reference sequence). The CDR3 loop reads CAWSSGQGSTDTQYF. Written as DNA, the CDR3 is TGTGCCTGGAGTTCGGGACAGGGCAGCACAGATACGCAGTATTTT.

This chain uses TRBV6-1 with TRBJ2-5; 9 nucleotides agree with TRBD2. This CDR3 has 18 residues. Trimming took 5 bases from V and 3 from J; bases not matched to a gene: 16. From germline, CDR1 is MNHNS and CDR2 SASEGT. CDR3 sequence reads: CASSLTISLAGEEETQYF. For the CDR3, the DNA is TGTGCCAGCAGTCTTACTATATCTTTAGCGGGAGAAGAAGAGACCCAGTACTTC.

This clonotype was counted between two and nine times. The chain uses TRBV5-1 and TRBJ2-1; D unresolved. Per the germline V gene, CDR1 is SGHRS and CDR2 is YFSETQ. The CDR3 is made up of 15 amino acids. V lost 4 bases and J lost 5, with 16 bases in between. The CDR3 spells CASSILTSNNNEQFF. The CDR3 DNA sequence: TGCGCCAGCAGCATATTAACTTCAAATAACAATGAGCAGTTCTTC.

This clonotype came up a few times. The chain joins TRBV12-3 or TRBV12-4 to TRBJ2-7; the D is unclear. The germline V and J ends were trimmed by 6 bases and 6 bases, with 12 bases remaining between them. The CDR3 has 12 residues. The CDR3 bases are TGTGCCAGCAGGGGCGTTGTTTCCGAGCAGTACTTC. This gives the protein CASRGVVSEQYF.

This clonotype has ten or more counts. J is TRBJ2-1 and V is TRBV2; D remains unclear. This CDR3 is 10 amino acids long. Germline values: CDR1 SNHLY, CDR2 FYNNEI. Trimming removed 2 bases from V and 12 bases from J, with 5 bases in between. The CDR3 bases are TGTGCCAGCAGTGAAAATTCGCAGTTCTTC. Encoded protein: CASSENSQFF. Looking up the rest from reference TRBV2 and TRBJ2-1 gives the full variable domain: EPEVTQTPSHQVTQMGQEVILRCVPISNHLYFYWYRQILGQKVEFLVSFYNNEISEKSEIFDDQFSVERPDGSNFTLKIRSTKLEDSAMYFCASSENSQFFGPGTRLTVL.

In its sample, this clonotype was seen many times. V gene TRBV13 combines with J gene TRBJ2-3; the match to TRBD2 covers 7 bases. CDR3 size: 15 residues. With 4 bases clipped from V and 6 bases from J, the junction kept 10 bases outside the gene matches. The germline CDR1 and CDR2 sequences are PRHDT and FYEKMQ (reference sequence). CDR3 nucleotide sequence: TGTGCCAGCAGCTCGCGACTAGCAGGTTTGGATACGCAGTATTTT. Translation: CASSSRLAGLDTQYF.